This paragraph reports one TCR beta chain. Antigen: not known. V shed 5 bases and J 8 bases; nucleotides not matched to a gene: 5. This CDR3 is 13 amino acids long. Germline assignment: CDR1 SGHDN and CDR2 FVKESK. The data stem from a study of T cell responses to AZD1222 COVID-19 vaccine. Study conclusions and caveats: Spike-specific TCR breadth rose after two AZD1222 doses, and depth rose as well. Dominant at 160-218 and 743-854, vaccine-associated CD4 TCRs also spanned spike. Donors in the cohort were predominantly white British and more often female, and clonal diversity was possibly underestimated. Among AZD1222 vaccinees, only 5 or 6 were seropositive at baseline.

Using immunoSEQ multiplex PCR, the repertoire was profiled, and TCRdb retains in-frame clones only, with some absent. Here the sample spans more than 90,000 clones, about 89% being singletons. This sequence joins TRBV14 and TRBJ2-1, with 8 nucleotides matching TRBD2. Sequenced material: peripheral blood, taken 28 days after the second AZD1222 dose. The source is an adult who received the AZD1222 COVID-19 vaccine. CDR3 nucleotide sequence: TGTGCCAGCAGCGGGACTAGAAGTTATGAGCAGTTCTTC. As protein: CASSGTRSYEQFF.